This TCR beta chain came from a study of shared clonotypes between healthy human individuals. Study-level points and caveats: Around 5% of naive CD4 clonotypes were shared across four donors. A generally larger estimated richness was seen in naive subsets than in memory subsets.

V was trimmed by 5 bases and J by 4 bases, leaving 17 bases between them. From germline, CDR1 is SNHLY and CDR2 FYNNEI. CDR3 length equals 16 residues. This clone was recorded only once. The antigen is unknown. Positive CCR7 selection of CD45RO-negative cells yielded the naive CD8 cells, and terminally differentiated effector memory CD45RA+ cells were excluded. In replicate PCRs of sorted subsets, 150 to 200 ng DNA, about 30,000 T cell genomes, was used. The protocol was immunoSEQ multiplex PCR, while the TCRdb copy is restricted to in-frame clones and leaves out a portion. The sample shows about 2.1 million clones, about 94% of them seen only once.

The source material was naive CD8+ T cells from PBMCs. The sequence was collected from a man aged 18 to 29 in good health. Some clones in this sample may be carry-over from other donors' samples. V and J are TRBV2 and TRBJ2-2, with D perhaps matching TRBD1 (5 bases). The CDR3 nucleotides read TGTGCCAGCAGTCCGCCCAGGGCAGGGATCACCGGGGAGCTGTTTTTT. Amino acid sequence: CASSPPRAGITGELFF.